The 25 T cell receptor beta chains listed next were all sequenced from one sample in a study of shared clonotypes between healthy human individuals (TCRdb year 2020). Receptor amplification or capture employed the immunoSEQ multiplex PCR assay. In TCRdb, the immuneACCESS table is reduced to in-frame sequences with V and J assigned. These tables do not hold every clone; where another copy was compared, an unresolved V gene accounts for under half, and the others remain unexplained. For this sample there are millions of clones; 85% to 95% appear just once. About 0.39% of the sample belongs to the ten largest clones. The sequencing input was naive CD4+ T cells from PBMCs. The meaning of the sample's cell subset or site label: CD45RA+ positively selected. These receptors were obtained from a man between 18 and 29 years old in good health. Some clones in this sample may be carry-over from other donors' samples.

The chain is built from TRBV6-1 and TRBJ1-2; 7 nucleotides line up with TRBD1. The ends lost 5 bases at V and 6 bases at J; junction bases unmatched: 12. Germline V gene sequence: CDR1 MNHNS, CDR2 SASEGT. The CDR3 extends over 15 amino acids. The CDR3: CASSFRDRLADGYTF. The CDR3 bases are TGTGCCAGCAGTTTCCGGGACAGACTTGCAGATGGCTACACCTTC.

A note on this clone: The same CDR3 is also encoded by other DNA sequences in this sample. The J gene is TRBJ2-1, the V gene TRBV6-5; possibly TRBD1 for D (6 bases). The CDR3 length is 13 residues. V gave up 0 bases and J gave up 7 bases, with 7 bases separating them. The germline V gene has CDR1 MNHEY and CDR2 SVGAGI. The CDR3 region is CASSYSRGNEQFF. The CDR3, as DNA: TGTGCCAGCAGTTACTCGAGGGGGAATGAGCAGTTCTTC.

V usage is TRBV7-2 and J usage is TRBJ2-7; 7 nucleotides agree with TRBD1. Trimming cost V 5 bases and J 3 bases; bases outside gene matches: 10. Germline CDR1 and CDR2: SGHTA and FQGNSA. The CDR3 totals 15 residues. CDR3 sequence (DNA): TGTGCCAGCAGCATCCAGGGGGTATTGTACTACGAGCAGTACTTC. Translated, it gives CASSIQGVLYYEQYF.

This sequence joins TRBV19 and TRBJ1-1; 8 bases line up with TRBD1. This CDR3 is built from 15 residues. In germline, CDR1 is LNHDA, CDR2 SQIVND (reference sequence). Trimming removed 5 bases from V and 1 base from J; junction bases left unmatched: 6. CDR3 region: CASSGYRGKNTEAFF. The DNA of the CDR3 is TGTGCCAGTAGTGGATACAGGGGGAAGAACACTGAAGCTTTCTTT. Full variable domain (missing parts from reference TRBV19 and TRBJ1-1): DGGITQSPKYLFRKEGQNVTLSCEQNLNHDAMYWYRQDPGQGLRLIYYSQIVNDFQKGDIAEGYSVSREKKESFPLTVTSAQKNPTAFYLCASSGYRGKNTEAFFGQGTRLTVV.

This rearrangement joins TRBV18 to TRBJ1-4; 12 nucleotides agree with TRBD1. The germline CDR1 and CDR2 sequences are KGHSH and LQKENI. The junction had 9 bases not matched to a gene; V was cut back by 0 bases and J by 7 bases. This CDR3 is built from 18 residues. In DNA form, the CDR3 reads TGTGCCAGCTCACCACCGGCCGGGACAGGGGGCGTCAGTGAAAAACTGTTTTTT. This sequence encodes CASSPPAGTGGVSEKLFF.

The chain uses TRBV7-2 and TRBJ2-7; D may be TRBD2 (6 bases). Germline V CDR1 and CDR2: SGHTA, FQGNSA. The CDR3 spans 14 residues. V was shortened by 0 bases and J by 3 bases, with 9 bases between the two germline ends. CDR3 amino acids: CASSLAEGYYEQYF. CDR3 DNA sequence: TGTGCCAGCAGCTTAGCGGAGGGGTACTACGAGCAGTACTTC.

This chain joins TRBV29-1 and TRBJ2-7; D is undetermined. V was pared by 5 bases and J by 2 bases, with 10 bases between. The CDR3 length is 12 residues. CDR1 is SQVTM, CDR2 ANQGSEA, per germline. The CDR3 coding sequence is TGCAGCGTTCGGCAGACTCCCTACGAGCAGTACTTC. Protein sequence: CSVRQTPYEQYF.

This sequence joins TRBV29-1 and TRBJ1-4, with D possibly matching TRBD1 (6 bases). The CDR3 sequence is 11 residues long. Looked up from germline, CDR1 is SQVTM and CDR2 is ANQGSEA. V shed 7 bases and J shed 11 bases, with 14 bases lying between them. CDR3 in DNA: TGCAGCGCGACGGACAGTTGGAAACTGTTTTTT. Translated, it gives CSATDSWKLFF.

This clone was detected only once. The V call is TRBV28, the J call TRBJ1-1; weak D call: TRBD1 (5 bases). Germline lookup yields CDR1 MDHEN and CDR2 SYDVKM. Trimming removed 6 bases at V and 4 bases at J, with 9 bases between. The CDR3 runs 12 residues. CDR3 bases: TGTGCCAGCAGAGGTGGGGGCACTGAAGCTTTCTTT. Translating it yields CASRGGGTEAFF.

This clone was seen a few times. The rearrangement links TRBV6-1 to TRBJ1-5; D call uncertain. V was pared by 1 base and J by 9 bases, with 13 bases between. Germline CDR1 reads MNHNS; CDR2 reads SASEGT. The length of the CDR3 is 14 residues. CDR3 nucleotides: TGTGCCAGCAGTGAAGGGACGGCCCTGGGGCCCCAGCATTTT. This translates into CASSEGTALGPQHF.

This clone was observed a handful of times. The chain is built from TRBV6-5 and TRBJ2-7; D uncertain. The CDR3 runs to 11 residues. The V end lost 6 bases, the J end lost 6 bases, and 9 bases lay between the germline ends. Per the germline V gene, CDR1 is MNHEY and CDR2 is SVGAGI. The CDR3 nucleotides are TGTGCCAGCAGCTACGCCACCGAGCAGTACTTC. The encoded protein is CASSYATEQYF.

The rearrangement uses TRBV27 and TRBJ2-3, with 8 bases aligning to TRBD1. The V gene's germline CDR1 is MNHEY and CDR2 SMNVEV (reference sequence). The junction had 7 bases not matched to a gene; V was cut back by 6 bases and J by 2 bases. The CDR3 runs 15 residues. CDR3 nucleotide sequence: TGTGCCAGCAGCGAGGGACAGGCGAACACAGATACGCAGTATTTT. Translation: CASSEGQANTDTQYF.

This rearrangement joins TRBV5-1 to TRBJ1-4; perhaps TRBD1 as D (5 bases). CDR3 length: 16 amino acids. Germline CDR1 reads SGHRS; CDR2 reads YFSETQ. V lost 3 bases and J lost 2, with 14 bases in between. CDR3 sequence (DNA): TGCGCCAGCAGCTCGGGAGGGGCTGGGACTAATGAAAAACTGTTTTTT. This codes for CASSSGGAGTNEKLFF.

The J gene is TRBJ2-7, the V gene TRBV15; tentatively, D is TRBD2 (6 bases). The germline V gene encodes CDR1 LNHNV and CDR2 YYDKDF (reference sequence). V was pared by 0 bases and J by 6 bases, with 12 bases between. The CDR3 is made up of 14 amino acids. CDR3 region: CATSRDFAGTEQYF. For the CDR3, the DNA is TGTGCCACCAGCAGAGATTTCGCGGGAACCGAGCAGTACTTC.

The chain couples TRBV7-9 to TRBJ2-3; D call uncertain. V lost 3 bases to trimming and J lost 5 bases, with 9 bases between them. CDR1 SEHNR and CDR2 FQNEAQ come from the germline V gene (reference sequence). The CDR3 spans 13 residues. This chain's CDR3 is CASSFGSKDTQYF. The DNA for the CDR3 is TGTGCCAGCAGCTTCGGATCGAAAGATACGCAGTATTTT.

The V gene is TRBV10-2, the J gene TRBJ2-1; no firm D call. From germline, CDR1 is WSHSY and CDR2 SAAADI. The CDR3 runs to 11 residues. V lost 7 bases and J 6 bases, leaving 7 bases between the germline ends. The CDR3 is CASNRANEQFF. In DNA, the CDR3 is TGCGCCAGCAACCGGGCCAATGAGCAGTTCTTC.

The V call is TRBV6-1, the J call TRBJ1-5; perhaps TRBD1 as D (5 bases). The germline CDR1 and CDR2 sequences are MNHNS and SASEGT. This CDR3 contains 15 residues. The V gene lost 7 bases and the J gene lost 5 bases, with 18 bases spanning the gap. This chain's CDR3 is CASMGTNRFDQPQHF. In DNA form, the CDR3 reads TGTGCCAGCATGGGGACTAACAGGTTCGATCAGCCCCAGCATTTT.

This chain connects TRBV7-9 to TRBJ2-1; a weak D match, TRBD2 (5 bases). Germline lookup yields CDR1 SEHNR and CDR2 FQNEAQ (reference sequence). The CDR3 totals 16 residues. Between the trimmed V and J ends, which lost 5 bases and 1 base, there was a span of 15 bases. In nucleotides, the CDR3 is TGTGCCAGCAGCACGCCCCCGCTAGCTTCCTACAATGAGCAGTTCTTC. Its translation is CASSTPPLASYNEQFF.

This rearrangement joins TRBV9 to TRBJ2-4; D tentatively fits TRBD1 or TRBD2 (6 bases each). Germline assignment: CDR1 SGDLS and CDR2 YYNGEE. This CDR3 has 16 residues. V dropped 4 bases and J dropped 0 bases, with 14 bases sitting between them. CDR3 bases: TGTGCCAGCAGCCACCCGGGGGCTTCAGCCAAAAACATTCAGTACTTC. Residues: CASSHPGASAKNIQYF.

This clone was seen once. This sequence joins TRBV15 and TRBJ2-7; D call uncertain. Germline V lookup: CDR1 LNHNV, CDR2 YYDKDF (reference sequence). V was shortened by 0 bases and J by 0 bases, with 9 bases between the two germline ends. The length of the CDR3 is 15 residues. CDR3 in amino acids: CATSRDFVSSYEQYF. DNA of the CDR3: TGTGCCACCAGCAGAGACTTCGTATCCTCCTACGAGCAGTACTTC.

This clone was seen once. This chain links TRBV5-1 with TRBJ2-2, with D maybe TRBD1 (5 bases). With 4 bases removed from V and 5 bases from J, the gap between germline ends came to 18 bases. The germline CDR1 and CDR2 sequences are SGHRS and YFSETQ. This CDR3 region has 16 residues. The CDR3 reads CASSLPRAGQTGELFF. The CDR3 DNA reads TGCGCCAGCAGCCTACCCAGGGCAGGGCAAACCGGGGAGCTGTTTTTT.

Regarding this clone: At the DNA level, this CDR3 is encoded by other sequences in the same sample as well. The genes are TRBV28 and TRBJ1-4; 8 nucleotides line up with TRBD1. Germline V gene lookup returns CDR1 MDHEN and CDR2 SYDVKM. Trimming took 5 bases from V and 5 from J; bases not matched to a gene: 7. The CDR3 runs 15 residues. CDR3 residues: CASSLPGTGNEKLFF. In DNA, the CDR3 is TGTGCCAGCAGTCTTCCCGGGACAGGAAATGAAAAACTGTTTTTT.

The chain uses TRBV15 and TRBJ2-5; TRBD1 might be the D (5 bases). Germline V lookup: CDR1 LNHNV, CDR2 YYDKDF (reference sequence). Trimming removed 0 bases at V and 12 bases at J, with 11 bases between. CDR3 size: 12 residues. This CDR3 reads CATSRDQGTEYF. As DNA, the CDR3 is TGTGCCACCAGCAGAGATCAGGGCACGGAGTACTTC.

This rearrangement joins TRBV10-3 to TRBJ2-5, with 7 nucleotides matching TRBD1. TRBJ2-7 matches the DNA end more closely, so the J call is doubtful. The CDR3 consists of 14 residues. Germline V gene sequence: CDR1 ENHRY, CDR2 SYGVKD. The CDR3 spells CATGVTGSSYEQYF. CDR3 nucleotides: TGTGCCACTGGGGTGACAGGGAGCTCCTACGAGCAGTACTTC.

The V call is TRBV28, the J call TRBJ2-7, with 13 positions matching TRBD2. Germline CDR1 MDHEN, CDR2 SYDVKM. The CDR3 consists of 15 residues. The trim removed 5 bases at V and 3 bases at J, leaving 4 bases unmatched. The CDR3 DNA reads TGTGCCAGCAGTCGAAGGACTAGCGGGAGCTACGAGCAGTACTTC. Translated: CASSRRTSGSYEQYF.